One and the same sample provided the 11 T cell receptor beta chains below, sequenced in a study of cytomegalovirus exposure and HLA in healthy donors. Primers for the PCR totalled 60 Vbeta and 13 Jbeta. The assay was immunoSEQ multiplex PCR, and TCRdb's table has in-frame clones only and misses some. This repertoire shows more than 130,000 clones, 60% to 85% found once; its top ten account for less than 3.5%. Source material: PBMCs. These receptors came from a male donor in good health and CMV-seronegative.

This clone was detected once. The chain is built from TRBV7-3 and TRBJ2-2; TRBD2 matches 8 bases. The trim removed 2 bases at V and 0 bases at J, leaving 14 bases unmatched. The CDR3 runs to 20 residues. The germline V gene has CDR1 SGHTA and CDR2 FQGTGA. The CDR3 bases are TGTGCCAGCAGCTTAGAAGGTTGGGGACTAGTCTCCCCGAACACCGGGGAGCTGTTTTTT. Its protein product is CASSLEGWGLVSPNTGELFF.

V is TRBV5-1 and J is TRBJ2-1, with 8 bases lining up with TRBD2. Per the germline V gene, CDR1 is SGHRS and CDR2 is YFSETQ. CDR3 length equals 19 residues. With V trimmed by 0 bases and J by 0 bases, 11 bases remained unmatched. As DNA, the CDR3 is TGCGCCAGCAGCTTGGGCCGATGGACTAGCTCGAGCTCCTACAATGAGCAGTTCTTC. Amino acid sequence: CASSLGRWTSSSSYNEQFF. The variable domain in full, completed from reference TRBV5-1 and TRBJ2-1, reads KAGVTQTPRYLIKTRGQQVTLSCSPISGHRSVSWYQQTPGQGLQFLFEYFSETQRNKGNFPGRFSGRQFSNSRSEMNVSTLELGDSALYLCASSLGRWTSSSSYNEQFFGPGTRLTVL.

The chain couples TRBV7-2 to TRBJ1-2, with 12 bases lining up with TRBD1. The junction had 6 bases not matched to a gene; V was cut back by 3 bases and J by 7 bases. Looked up from germline, CDR1 is SGHTA and CDR2 is FQGNSA. The CDR3 is made up of 15 amino acids. CDR3 DNA sequence: TGTGCCAGCAGCTTGGGGGGACAGGGGGCGCGTGGCTACACCTTC. Translating gives CASSLGGQGARGYTF.

The sample holds a few counts of this clone. This chain joins TRBV6-4 and TRBJ1-4; D uncertain. CDR3 size: 13 residues. V was clipped by 4 bases and J by 16 bases, with 19 bases between them. The V gene's germline CDR1 is MRHNA and CDR2 SNTAGT. DNA for the CDR3: TGTGCCAGCAGTGCGCCTGGTATGACGAGAGGGTTTTTT. Translating it yields CASSAPGMTRGFF.

The chain links TRBV29-1 to TRBJ1-4; tentative D call: TRBD1 (6 bases). The V gene lost 4 bases and the J gene lost 6 bases, with 12 bases spanning the gap. The V gene's germline CDR1 is SQVTM and CDR2 ANQGSEA. This CDR3 has 13 amino acids. This chain's CDR3 is CSVGQGQDEKLFF. Here the CDR3 DNA reads TGCAGCGTTGGCCAGGGGCAGGATGAAAAACTGTTTTTT.

In this sample, this clone turned up a few times. This rearrangement joins TRBV7-9 to TRBJ1-2; 9 nucleotides align to TRBD1. Germline CDR1 and CDR2: SEHNR and FQNEAQ (reference sequence). The CDR3 covers 15 residues. Unmatched junction bases numbered 4, after V lost 1 base and J lost 4 bases. The CDR3 reads CASSLGVTGGYGYTF. DNA of the CDR3: TGTGCCAGCAGCTTAGGGGTGACAGGGGGCTATGGCTACACCTTC.

The chain recombines TRBV5-1 with TRBJ2-7; TRBD1 matches 11 bases. Germline CDR1 reads SGHRS; CDR2 reads YFSETQ. The CDR3 contains 15 residues. V shed 4 bases, J shed 0 bases, and the junction held 3 bases outside the gene matches. This CDR3 reads CASSKGTGGSYEQYF. The CDR3, as DNA: TGCGCCAGCAGCAAAGGGACAGGGGGCTCCTACGAGCAGTACTTC.

The genes are TRBV10-3 and TRBJ1-2; possibly TRBD1 for D (5 bases). V was cut by 0 bases and J by 7 bases, with 15 bases left in between. Germline V gene sequence: CDR1 ENHRY, CDR2 SYGVKD. The length of the CDR3 is 15 residues. CDR3 DNA: TGTGCCATCAGTGAGTCGAGGGGCATCGGGGGTGGCTACACCTTC. This gives the protein CAISESRGIGGGYTF.

The chain links TRBV6-5 to TRBJ2-4; the D gene is possibly TRBD2 (5 bases). CDR3 length equals 12 residues. Trimming removed 4 bases at V and 6 bases at J, with 7 bases between. Germline V gene sequence: CDR1 MNHEY, CDR2 SVGAGI. The CDR3 DNA is TGTGCCAGCAGTTCGGGATCAAACATTCAGTACTTC. Its translation: CASSSGSNIQYF.

This clone was seen only once. The J gene is TRBJ1-1, the V gene TRBV5-1, with TRBD1 matching 7 bases. With 4 bases clipped from V and 2 bases from J, the junction kept 8 bases outside the gene matches. Germline loops: CDR1 SGHRS, CDR2 YFSETQ. The CDR3 consists of 15 residues. CDR3 sequence: CASSGRQGLNTEAFF. In nucleotides, the CDR3 is TGCGCCAGCAGCGGTAGACAGGGTTTAAACACTGAAGCTTTCTTT. The variable domain in full, completed from reference TRBV5-1 and TRBJ1-1, reads KAGVTQTPRYLIKTRGQQVTLSCSPISGHRSVSWYQQTPGQGLQFLFEYFSETQRNKGNFPGRFSGRQFSNSRSEMNVSTLELGDSALYLCASSGRQGLNTEAFFGQGTRLTVV.

This clone appeared a few times. V and J are TRBV7-2 and TRBJ2-5; D might be TRBD1 (5 bases). CDR1 SGHTA and CDR2 FQGNSA come from the germline V gene. V was trimmed by 1 base and J by 5 bases, leaving 23 bases between them. CDR3 length: 18 residues. In DNA, the CDR3 is TGTGCCAGCAGCTTAGAGGTTCGGCGGCGGACACTGGGCGAGACCCAGTACTTC. Its translation is CASSLEVRRRTLGETQYF.